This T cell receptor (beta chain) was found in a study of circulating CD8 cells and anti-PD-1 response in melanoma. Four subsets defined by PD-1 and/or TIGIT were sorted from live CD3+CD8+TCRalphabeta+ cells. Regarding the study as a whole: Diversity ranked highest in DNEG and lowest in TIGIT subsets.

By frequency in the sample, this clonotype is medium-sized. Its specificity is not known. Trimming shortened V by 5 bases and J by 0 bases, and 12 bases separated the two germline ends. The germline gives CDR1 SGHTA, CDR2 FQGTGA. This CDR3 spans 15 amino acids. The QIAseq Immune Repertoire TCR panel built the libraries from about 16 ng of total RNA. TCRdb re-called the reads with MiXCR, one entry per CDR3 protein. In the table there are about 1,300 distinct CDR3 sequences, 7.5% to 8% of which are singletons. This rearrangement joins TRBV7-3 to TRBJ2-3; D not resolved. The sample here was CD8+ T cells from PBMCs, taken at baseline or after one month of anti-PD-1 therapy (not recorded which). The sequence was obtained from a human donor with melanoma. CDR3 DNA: TGTGCCAGCAGCCTAGGGATCCTTAGCACAGATACGCAGTATTTT. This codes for CASSLGILSTDTQYF.